The rows below give T cell receptor beta chains drawn from one sample of a study of blood T cell repertoires in COVID-19. Produced via immunoSEQ multiplex PCR; TCRdb's table is partial and in-frame only. Among 120,000 to 150,000 clones, over 85% were seen once, and the ten largest hold around 1.6%. Material: peripheral blood. Receptors originate from a human donor in a cohort sampled during active COVID-19. CDR3s include the opening cysteine and the closing phenylalanine or tryptophan.

TRBV6-1,TRBJ1-4,CASSEKGQEEKLFF
TRBV5-4,TRBJ2-4,CASSLAGQSGAKNIQYF
TRBV15,TRBJ2-1,CATSRDFSGGHNEQFF
TRBV7-2,TRBJ1-6,CASSPTSSTLHF
TRBV10-3,TRBJ2-2,CAISSLGGIGELFF
TRBV10-2,TRBJ1-5,CASSESTVQNQPQHF
TRBV2,TRBJ1-6,CASTQGAVYNSPLHF
TRBV7-9,TRBJ2-1,CASSPTRDRGYNEQFF
TRBV4-1,TRBJ1-1,CASSRSDRGNTEAFF
TRBV6-5,TRBJ1-1,CASSYGIQGVTEAFF
TRBV5-4,TRBJ2-3,CASSLLAGDTDTQYF
TRBV5-6,TRBJ2-1,CASSLGPDSLTDEQFF
TRBV5-8,TRBJ1-6,CASSLGEQSSYNSPLHF
TRBV6-1,TRBJ2-1,CASSEARASYNEQFF
TRBV6-5,TRBJ1-1,CASPLPGTGATEAFF
TRBV2,TRBJ1-2,CASSVRYGYTF
TRBV9,TRBJ2-5,CASSPRQGEETQYF
TRBV4-1,TRBJ1-2,CASSPRDRYNYGYTF
TRBV5-5,TRBJ1-2,CASSFSGGNGYTF
TRBV9,TRBJ2-3,CASSGRTGGADTQYF
TRBV5-1,TRBJ2-7,CASSETGGTYEQYF
TRBV27,TRBJ2-2,CASRGGAWSGELFF
TRBV4-3,TRBJ2-7,CASSLGQGTYEQYF
TRBV5-4,TRBJ1-3,CASSSGTGSGNTIYF
TRBV25-1,TRBJ2-3,CASSESTARGDTQYF
TRBV6-6,TRBJ1-5,CASSRRTGNQPQHF
TRBV11-1,TRBJ2-3,CASSPDGRSTDTQYF
TRBV15,TRBJ2-5,CATSVDRGRETQYF
TRBV28,TRBJ1-1,CASTLTGFHTEAFF
TRBV19,TRBJ1-5,CASSPLGQGASNQPQHF
TRBV7-9,TRBJ1-2,CASSFGDTGDYGYTF
TRBV9,TRBJ2-2,CASSVGTSTGELFF
TRBV11-2,TRBJ1-2,CASSLDGGTGIYGYTF
TRBV12-5,TRBJ2-7,CASAKGASYEQYF
TRBV20-1,TRBJ2-7,CSASQRGGPSYEQYF
TRBV4-3,TRBJ1-2,CASSQSEGRGHGYTF
TRBV27,TRBJ2-3,CASSPSTDTQYF
TRBV6-5,TRBJ2-3,CASNPFSPSTDTQYF
TRBV7-9,TRBJ2-1,CASSPSGVAGGEQFF
TRBV6-5,TRBJ2-7,CASSYTPGDNEQYF
TRBV4-2,TRBJ2-7,CASSQFSGAPSYEQYF
TRBV6-1,TRBJ2-3,CASSEALPGGSTDTQYF
TRBV4-3,TRBJ1-4,CASSHSGTGAEKLFF
TRBV4-2,TRBJ2-1,CASSQDYSSYNEQFF
TRBV4-1,TRBJ2-4,CASSQDQGQGVLVAKNIQYF